Listed here are 9 T cell receptor beta chains from one sample, sequenced in a study of blood T cells in healthy people across ages. Then a second PCR, running roughly 7 to 11 cycles, was carried out with a sample-barcoded 5' primer and a J-beta primer mix. Via MiXCR, TCRdb re-called the 5' RACE reads, giving one row per CDR3 protein. This sample has 1.5 million or so distinct CDR3 sequences; around two fifths occur once, and the top ten carry roughly 7.9%. Sequenced: blood. The receptors stem from a woman in her late teens or twenties in good health.

The rearrangement joins TRBV27 to TRBJ2-1, with 9 bases identical to TRBD2. The CDR3 length is 12 residues. Germline values: CDR1 MNHEY, CDR2 SMNVEV (reference sequence). J was trimmed by 9 bases and V by 7 bases; bases with no gene match: 4. CDR3 DNA: TGTGCCAGCAAGGGACTAGCCAGTGAGCAGTTCTTC. Protein sequence: CASKGLASEQFF.

This clonotype showed up just once. One end of the junction varies from germline; a read error may be responsible. The chain has TRBV10-3 and TRBJ2-3, with D uncertain. The germline V gene has CDR1 ENHRY and CDR2 SYGVKD. There are 14 residues in the CDR3. The CDR3 loop is CANSEKRYPDTQYF. CDR3 sequence (DNA): TGTGCCAACAGTGAGAAGAGGTATCCAGATACGCAGTATTTT.

This chain joins TRBV20-1 and TRBJ2-4, with a tentative D call TRBD2 (6 bases). Germline V gives CDR1 DFQATT, CDR2 SNEGSKA (reference sequence). The V gene lost 4 bases and the J gene lost 6 bases, with 16 bases spanning the gap. CDR3 length: 14 residues. CDR3 sequence reads: CSAIRGKAGNIQYF. The CDR3, as DNA: TGCAGTGCTATTCGGGGGAAGGCGGGAAACATTCAGTACTTC.

The chain uses TRBV7-3 and TRBJ1-2; D possibly corresponds to TRBD1 (5 bases). The CDR3 covers 15 residues. The V end was cut by 4 bases, the J end by 6 bases, with 18 bases between. Germline CDR1 is SGHTA and CDR2 is FQGTGA. The CDR3 DNA reads TGTGCCAGCAGCTGGGACGGGAATCGGGGAGATGGCTACACCTTC. Residues: CASSWDGNRGDGYTF.

The table lists this clonotype with a few counts. J is TRBJ2-3 and V is TRBV6-6; D is perhaps TRBD2 (6 bases). The V end lost 5 bases, the J end lost 7 bases, and 16 bases lay between the germline ends. Germline V gives CDR1 MNHNY, CDR2 SVGAGI (reference sequence). The CDR3 covers 14 residues. CDR3 nucleotide sequence: TGTGCCAGCAGTCTCAACGGGAGAAGTAATACGCAGTATTTT. Its translation: CASSLNGRSNTQYF.

CDR3 sequence (DNA): TGCGCCAGCAGCCTACGGACAGGAACCGCGACGGGAAACACCATATATTTT. This gives the protein CASSLRTGTATGNTIYF. This rearrangement joins TRBV4-1 to TRBJ1-3; 7 bases align to TRBD1. This CDR3 contains 17 residues. With 4 bases clipped from V and 4 bases from J, the junction kept 13 bases outside the gene matches. CDR1 is MGHRA, CDR2 YSYEKL, per germline.

The chain joins TRBV28 to TRBJ2-3; TRBD1 agrees at 10 bases. CDR3 size: 15 residues. Germline CDR1 MDHEN, CDR2 SYDVKM. J gave up 4 bases and V 3 bases, and 4 bases lay outside the gene matches. Here the CDR3 DNA reads TGTGCCAGCAGTTTGTTCGGACAGGGGGCAGATACGCAGTATTTT. It translates to CASSLFGQGADTQYF.

The chain carries TRBV2 and TRBJ2-5; TRBD1 or TRBD2 may be the D gene (6 bases each). V lost 7 bases, J lost 11 bases, and 20 bases lay in between. Germline values: CDR1 SNHLY, CDR2 FYNNEI. CDR3 size: 13 residues. DNA for the CDR3: TGTGCCAGCAAAGAAGGGGGGTTCTACGGGCAGTACTTC. As protein: CASKEGGFYGQYF.

For this clonotype: At one end the junction does not follow the germline gene, possibly because of a read error. The chain uses TRBV6-5 and TRBJ2-7, with D tentatively TRBD1 (5 bases). CDR1 and CDR2 (germline): MNHEY, SVGAGI. The CDR3 length is 14 residues. This CDR3 is CAGSLDSSSYEQYF. CDR3 nucleotides: TGTGCCGGCAGCTTAGACAGCTCCTCCTACGAGCAGTACTTC.